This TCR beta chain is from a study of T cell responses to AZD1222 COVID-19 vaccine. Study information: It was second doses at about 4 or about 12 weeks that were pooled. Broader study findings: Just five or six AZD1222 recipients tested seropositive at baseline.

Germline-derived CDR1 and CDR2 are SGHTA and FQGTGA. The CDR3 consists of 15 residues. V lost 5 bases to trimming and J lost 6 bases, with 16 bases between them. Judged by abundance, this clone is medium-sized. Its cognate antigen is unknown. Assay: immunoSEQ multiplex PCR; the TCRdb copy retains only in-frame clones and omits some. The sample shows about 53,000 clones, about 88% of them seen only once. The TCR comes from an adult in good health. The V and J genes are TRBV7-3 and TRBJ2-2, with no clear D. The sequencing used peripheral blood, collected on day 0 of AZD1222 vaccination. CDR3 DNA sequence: TGTGCCAGCAGCCGCGGTGGTGGGGTTCCCGGGGAGCTGTTTTTT. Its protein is CASSRGGGVPGELFF. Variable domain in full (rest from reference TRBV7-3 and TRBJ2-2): GAGVSQTPSNKVTEKGKYVELRCDPISGHTALYWYRQSLGQGPEFLIYFQGTGAADDSGLPNDRFFAVRPEGSVSTLKIQRTERGDSAVYLCASSRGGGVPGELFFGEGSRLTVL.